These 16 T cell receptor beta chains were sequenced from one sample in a study of blood T cell repertoires in COVID-19. Sequencing was performed with immunoSEQ multiplex PCR; in TCRdb, only in-frame clones are kept and a portion is missing. The sample consists of approximately 60,000 clones, 76% of them appearing once. The sample comprised peripheral blood. These receptors came from a woman of 80 years or more with acute or convalescent COVID-19.

V usage is TRBV12-3 or TRBV12-4 and J usage is TRBJ1-4, with 7 bases aligning to TRBD1. V lost 6 bases, J lost 5 bases, and 3 bases stayed unmatched. The CDR3 totals 13 residues. DNA for the CDR3: TGTGCCAGCAGCTGGGGACAGAATGAAAAACTGTTTTTT. It is translated as CASSWGQNEKLFF.

The chain joins TRBV7-9 to TRBJ2-6, with TRBD1 matching over 7 bases. Per germline, CDR1 SEHNR and CDR2 FQNEAQ (reference sequence). This CDR3 contains 17 residues. J lost 0 bases, V lost 5 bases, and 7 bases had no gene match. CDR3 in amino acids: CASSPGQLSSGANVLTF. Written as DNA, the CDR3 is TGTGCCAGCAGCCCGGGACAGCTTTCCTCTGGGGCCAACGTCCTGACTTTC.

The rearrangement uses TRBV29-1 and TRBJ1-2; D remains ambiguous. The V gene's germline CDR1 is SQVTM and CDR2 ANQGSEA. Deletions cut 5 bases from V and 4 bases from J, with 8 bases between. The CDR3 consists of 11 residues. This chain's CDR3 is CSVLSSYGYTF. As DNA, the CDR3 is TGCAGCGTTCTCTCCTCCTATGGCTACACCTTC.

The rearrangement links TRBV7-2 to TRBJ2-7, with 8 bases that match TRBD2. The CDR3 covers 14 residues. Germline values: CDR1 SGHTA, CDR2 FQGNSA. Unmatched junction bases numbered 5, after V lost 1 base and J lost 6 bases. The CDR3 DNA reads as TGTGCCAGCAGCTTAGTGGCGGGAGGAAGCGAGCAGTACTTC. Protein product: CASSLVAGGSEQYF.

The V and J genes are TRBV28 and TRBJ2-1, with TRBD1 as a possible D gene (7 bases). CDR3 length: 23 amino acids. From germline, CDR1 is MDHEN and CDR2 SYDVKM. Trimming pared 6 bases from V and 4 bases from J, leaving 40 bases between. This chain's CDR3 is CASSPNLPQQGSPAEGPYNEQFF. The CDR3 DNA sequence: TGTGCCAGCAGCCCTAACCTTCCCCAACAGGGGTCCCCCGCGGAGGGGCCTTACAATGAGCAGTTCTTC.

The chain links TRBV18 to TRBJ1-2; TRBD1 aligns across 8 bases. Germline assignment: CDR1 KGHSH and CDR2 LQKENI. With V trimmed by 3 bases and J by 8 bases, 5 bases remained unmatched. The CDR3 covers 13 residues. The CDR3 DNA follows: TGTGCCAGCTCACCGGACAGGGAGCAAGGCTACACCTTC. It yields the protein CASSPDREQGYTF.

The chain combines TRBV19 with TRBJ2-1, with TRBD2 identical over 12 bases. Losses at the gene ends were 7 bases for V and 2 bases for J; bases not matched to a gene: 3. The CDR3 is 15 residues long. Germline lookup yields CDR1 LNHDA and CDR2 SQIVND (reference sequence). The CDR3: CASTRTSGAYNEQFF. The CDR3 DNA follows: TGTGCCAGTACTCGGACTAGCGGGGCCTACAATGAGCAGTTCTTC.

The rearrangement links TRBV3-1 (or the pseudogene TRBV3-2) to TRBJ2-5, with unresolved D. There are 13 residues in the CDR3. Per germline, CDR1 LGHDT and CDR2 YNNKEL (reference sequence). V was cut by 0 bases and J by 4 bases, with 6 bases left in between. CDR3 protein: CASSQEVGETQYF. The DNA for the CDR3 is TGTGCCAGCAGCCAAGAGGTCGGAGAGACCCAGTACTTC.

The V call is TRBV5-1, the J call TRBJ1-2; D is perhaps TRBD1 (5 bases). V gave up 4 bases and J gave up 4 bases, with 17 bases separating them. This CDR3 is built from 15 residues. Germline V gives CDR1 SGHRS, CDR2 YFSETQ. CDR3: CASSPSGVESYGYTF. DNA of the CDR3: TGCGCCAGCAGCCCCTCGGGGGTCGAATCCTATGGCTACACCTTC. Based on the CDR3 plus reference TRBV5-1 and TRBJ1-2, the full variable domain is KAGVTQTPRYLIKTRGQQVTLSCSPISGHRSVSWYQQTPGQGLQFLFEYFSETQRNKGNFPGRFSGRQFSNSRSEMNVSTLELGDSALYLCASSPSGVESYGYTFGSGTRLTVV.

This clone was counted only a few times. The DNA for the CDR3 is TGTGCCAGCAGCCACGGACAGGGGGGGGAAGAGACCCAGTACTTC. This translates into CASSHGQGGEETQYF. The chain is built from TRBV11-3 and TRBJ2-5, with 10 bases matching TRBD1. Germline CDR1 SGHNT, CDR2 YENEEA. The CDR3 totals 15 residues. J was trimmed by 3 bases and V by 5 bases; bases with no gene match: 6.

The chain couples TRBV19 to TRBJ1-5; 9 bases match TRBD1. The trim removed 8 bases at V and 0 bases at J, leaving 2 bases unmatched. The CDR3 runs to 14 residues. In germline, CDR1 is LNHDA, CDR2 SQIVND (reference sequence). The CDR3 here is CASWTGVSNQPQHF. The CDR3, as DNA: TGTGCCAGTTGGACAGGGGTTAGCAATCAGCCCCAGCATTTT. Full variable domain (remainder filled in from reference TRBV19 and TRBJ1-5): DGGITQSPKYLFRKEGQNVTLSCEQNLNHDAMYWYRQDPGQGLRLIYYSQIVNDFQKGDIAEGYSVSREKKESFPLTVTSAQKNPTAFYLCASWTGVSNQPQHFGDGTRLSIL.

The chain uses TRBV19 and TRBJ1-3; no reliable D call. Germline V gene data show CDR1 as LNHDA and CDR2 as SQIVND (reference sequence). The CDR3 is 11 amino acids. Trimming removed 8 bases from V and 4 bases from J, with 6 bases in between. The CDR3 protein is CASSQGNTIYF. In nucleotides, the CDR3 is TGTGCCAGTTCGCAGGGAAACACCATATATTTT.

The chain employs TRBV6-5 and TRBJ2-5; D may be TRBD1 (6 bases). Germline V gene sequence: CDR1 MNHEY, CDR2 SVGAGI. The CDR3 has 14 residues. V lost 10 bases, J lost 5 bases, and 20 bases lay in between. The CDR3 loop is CAIDGAGVWETQYF. The CDR3 DNA sequence: TGTGCCATCGACGGGGCAGGGGTTTGGGAGACCCAGTACTTC.

J is TRBJ2-2 and V is TRBV7-3, with D unresolved. This CDR3 comprises 16 residues. Per the germline V gene, CDR1 is SGHTA and CDR2 is FQGTGA. Trimming removed 2 bases from V and 0 bases from J, with 10 bases in between. For the CDR3, the DNA is TGTGCCAGCAGCTTACAACCGCTAGCGAACACCGGGGAGCTGTTTTTT. Amino acid sequence: CASSLQPLANTGELFF.

The J gene is TRBJ2-1, the V gene TRBV9, with 10 bases matching TRBD2. The J segment lost 8 bases and the V segment lost 3 bases, leaving 20 bases of the junction unmatched. The CDR3 has 19 amino acids. The germline V gene encodes CDR1 SGDLS and CDR2 YYNGEE. The CDR3 region has the DNA TGTGCCAGCAGCGCCCTTTCAGGGCGGGCTAGCGGGAGAAGAGATGAGCAGTTCTTC. This encodes CASSALSGRASGRRDEQFF.

This clone was seen only a few times. The CDR3 DNA sequence: TGTGCCACCAGCAGACGACGGACAGGCCGGGGATTGGAGACCCAGTACTTC. It encodes CATSRRRTGRGLETQYF. The chain combines TRBV15 with TRBJ2-5, with 7 nucleotides matching TRBD1. This CDR3 is built from 17 residues. The J segment lost 5 bases and the V segment lost 2 bases, leaving 14 bases of the junction unmatched. CDR1 and CDR2 (germline): LNHNV, YYDKDF (reference sequence).